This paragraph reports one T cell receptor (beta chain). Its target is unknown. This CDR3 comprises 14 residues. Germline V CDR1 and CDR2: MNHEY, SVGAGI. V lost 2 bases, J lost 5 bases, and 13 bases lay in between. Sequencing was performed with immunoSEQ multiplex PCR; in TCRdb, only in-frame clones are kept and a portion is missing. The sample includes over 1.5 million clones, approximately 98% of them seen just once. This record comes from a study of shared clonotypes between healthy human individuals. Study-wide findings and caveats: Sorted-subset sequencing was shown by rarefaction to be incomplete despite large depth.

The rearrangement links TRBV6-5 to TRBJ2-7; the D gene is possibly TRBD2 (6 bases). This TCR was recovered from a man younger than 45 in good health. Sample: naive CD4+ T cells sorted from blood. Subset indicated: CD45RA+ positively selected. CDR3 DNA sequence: TGTGCCAGCAGTTACGGGGGGAAGATAGACGAGCAGTACTTC. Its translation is CASSYGGKIDEQYF.